Below, 23 T cell receptor beta chains from the same sample are listed, as sequenced in a study of blood T cell repertoires in COVID-19. Method: immunoSEQ multiplex PCR; TCRdb's copy keeps in-frame clones and lacks some. In the table there are roughly 61,000 clones, 70% to 75% of which are singletons. The specimen sequenced was peripheral blood. The receptor set was obtained from a woman aged 65 to 85 with acute or convalescent COVID-19.

The chain joins TRBV5-8 to TRBJ1-1; 7 positions match TRBD1. V lost 2 bases, J lost 4 bases, and 11 bases stayed unmatched. Germline V gene sequence: CDR1 SGHTS, CDR2 YDEGEE. This CDR3 is 16 amino acids long. CDR3 residues: CASSLRQGEGSTEAFF. Written as DNA, the CDR3 is TGTGCCAGCAGCTTACGACAGGGAGAGGGTAGCACTGAAGCTTTCTTT.

The J gene is TRBJ2-7, the V gene TRBV24-1; maybe TRBD2 (5 bases). Germline assignment: CDR1 KGHDR and CDR2 SFDVKD. V shed 2 bases and J shed 6 bases, with 10 bases lying between them. CDR3 length: 13 amino acids. The CDR3 loop reads CATSDSSRSEQYF. The CDR3 DNA reads TGTGCCACCAGTGATTCTAGCCGCTCCGAGCAGTACTTC.

This rearrangement joins TRBV11-2 to TRBJ1-2; 7 bases fit TRBD1. This CDR3 is built from 14 residues. Germline V gene sequence: CDR1 SGHAT, CDR2 FQNNGV. V lost 5 bases to trimming and J lost 7 bases; unmatched junction nucleotides: 10. The CDR3 protein is CASSLDRAASGYTF. CDR3 nucleotides: TGTGCCAGCAGCCTCGACAGGGCGGCATCTGGCTACACCTTC.

The genes are TRBV29-1 and TRBJ2-3; D call uncertain. This CDR3 region has 13 residues. Germline-derived CDR1 and CDR2 are SQVTM and ANQGSEA. Trimming shortened V by 4 bases and J by 1 base, and 9 bases separated the two germline ends. CDR3 nucleotides: TGCAGCGTTGGGCGAGGCCGCACAGATACGCAGTATTTT. Translated: CSVGRGRTDTQYF.

The J gene is TRBJ2-4, the V gene TRBV5-1, with D unresolved. The CDR3 is 17 residues long. The germline CDR1 and CDR2 sequences are SGHRS and YFSETQ. Trimming left V 0 bases short and J 1 base short, with 14 bases between. CDR3 in DNA: TGCGCCAGCAGCTTGGGACCGGCGTGGCGGGCCAAAAACATTCAGTACTTC. Amino acids: CASSLGPAWRAKNIQYF.

This clone occurred a few times. This rearrangement joins TRBV19 to TRBJ1-2; D might be TRBD1 (6 bases). V was cut by 5 bases and J by 2 bases, with 12 bases left in between. There are 14 residues in the CDR3. Germline assignment: CDR1 LNHDA and CDR2 SQIVND (reference sequence). In DNA form, the CDR3 reads TGTGCCAGTAGTCGACCAGGGGACAACTATGGCTACACCTTC. Protein product: CASSRPGDNYGYTF.

The chain is built from TRBV5-6 and TRBJ1-2; no definite D call. The CDR3 is 15 residues long. Trimming left V 4 bases short and J 2 bases short, with 15 bases between. The germline CDR1 and CDR2 sequences are SGHDT and YYEEEE. CDR3 amino acids: CASSPGLEWNYGYTF. Here the CDR3 DNA reads TGTGCCAGCAGCCCGGGGTTGGAGTGGAACTATGGCTACACCTTC.

V and J are TRBV5-4 and TRBJ2-2, with 8 positions matching TRBD2. The CDR3 loop spans 17 amino acids. J gave up 1 base and V 4 bases, and 9 bases lay outside the gene matches. Germline-derived CDR1 and CDR2 are SGHNT and YYREEE (reference sequence). DNA for the CDR3: TGTGCCAGCAGCCCGGACGGGGGGGCTCGGAACACCGGGGAGCTGTTTTTT. Its protein is CASSPDGGARNTGELFF.

The V gene is TRBV16, the J gene TRBJ1-1; D might be TRBD1 (5 bases). This CDR3 has 15 residues. V shed 0 bases and J shed 3 bases, with 11 bases lying between them. Germline V gene data show CDR1 as KGHSY and CDR2 as FQNENV. CDR3 nucleotide sequence: TGTGCCAGCAGCCAATCGGCAGGGATGTACACTGAAGCTTTCTTT. Residues: CASSQSAGMYTEAFF.

The rearrangement uses TRBV2 and TRBJ2-1; 10 bases fit TRBD2. Germline CDR1 and CDR2: SNHLY and FYNNEI. The CDR3 has 14 residues. The junction had 3 bases not matched to a gene; V was cut back by 4 bases and J by 6 bases. As DNA, the CDR3 is TGTGCCAGCAGTGGGGAGCGGGGGGGCAATGAGCAGTTCTTC. It translates to CASSGERGGNEQFF.

V usage is TRBV5-5 and J usage is TRBJ1-1; maybe TRBD1 (6 bases). The CDR3 covers 17 residues. CDR1 SGHKS and CDR2 YYEKEE come from the germline V gene (reference sequence). Trimming stripped 3 bases from V and 2 bases from J, with 20 bases between. The CDR3 DNA sequence: TGTGCCAGCAGCTCTCCGCCTGGGACATCGCTTAACACTGAAGCTTTCTTT. This sequence encodes CASSSPPGTSLNTEAFF. Full variable domain (rest looked up from reference TRBV5-5 and TRBJ1-1): DAGVTQSPTHLIKTRGQQVTLRCSPISGHKSVSWYQQVLGQGPQFIFQYYEKEERGRGNFPDRFSARQFPNYSSELNVNALLLGDSALYLCASSSPPGTSLNTEAFFGQGTRLTVV.

The sample holds one count of this clone. The chain couples TRBV29-1 to TRBJ1-2; weak D call: TRBD1 (6 bases). Germline CDR1 and CDR2: SQVTM and ANQGSEA. Between the trimmed V and J ends, which lost 6 bases and 2 bases, there was a span of 13 bases. The CDR3 sequence is 13 residues long. The CDR3: CSVVGQTNYGYTF. The DNA of the CDR3 is TGCAGCGTGGTCGGACAGACCAACTATGGCTACACCTTC.

The gene calls are TRBV6-5 and TRBJ1-1; D may be TRBD1 (5 bases). Germline values: CDR1 MNHEY, CDR2 SVGAGI. The CDR3 spans 14 residues. Deletions cut 6 bases from V and 5 bases from J, with 16 bases between. In nucleotides, the CDR3 is TGTGCCAGCAGATCCCTCATCGGGGGAACTGAAGCTTTCTTT. Translated, it gives CASRSLIGGTEAFF.

The chain recombines TRBV6-5 with TRBJ2-7, with D maybe TRBD1 (6 bases). Trimming removed 6 bases from V and 8 bases from J, with 14 bases in between. CDR1 and CDR2 from the germline V gene are MNHEY and SVGAGI. The CDR3 is 12 amino acids. CDR3 in DNA: TGTGCCAGCAGGTACACAGGGCCCAAGCAGTACTTC. This translates into CASRYTGPKQYF.

The CDR3 nucleotides read TGTGCCAGCAGCCCAACAGGGAGTGCTTACAATGAGCAGTTCTTC. The encoded protein is CASSPTGSAYNEQFF. This chain joins TRBV7-2 and TRBJ2-1, with D possibly TRBD1 on 6 matching bases. This CDR3 spans 15 amino acids. V shed 5 bases and J shed 4 bases, with 15 bases lying between them. The V gene's germline CDR1 is SGHTA and CDR2 FQGNSA.

The chain couples TRBV7-9 to TRBJ1-4; D is unclear. Germline V gene lookup returns CDR1 SEHNR and CDR2 FQNEAQ (reference sequence). Trimming took 4 bases from V and 7 from J, leaving 7 bases between them. CDR3 size: 12 residues. CDR3 amino acids: CASSSRLEKLFF. CDR3 coding DNA: TGTGCCAGCAGCTCCAGACTTGAAAAACTGTTTTTT.

The chain uses TRBV6-1 and TRBJ1-2, with 7 bases lining up with TRBD1. Germline CDR1 is MNHNS and CDR2 is SASEGT. This CDR3 is built from 15 residues. Germline trimming cut 0 bases from V and 3 bases from J; bases unmatched to any gene: 4. The CDR3 region has the DNA TGTGCCAGCAGTGAAGCTGGGACAGCATACTATGGCTACACCTTC. This encodes CASSEAGTAYYGYTF.

The chain employs TRBV2 and TRBJ1-3, with D possibly matching TRBD1 (5 bases). This CDR3 contains 14 residues. Trimming took off 7 bases at V and 2 bases at J, with 12 bases between the two ends. Germline loops: CDR1 SNHLY, CDR2 FYNNEI. The CDR3 spells CASTAEGAGNTIYF. DNA of the CDR3: TGTGCCAGCACGGCCGAAGGGGCTGGAAACACCATATATTTT. The whole variable domain, filled in from reference TRBV2 and TRBJ1-3, reads EPEVTQTPSHQVTQMGQEVILRCVPISNHLYFYWYRQILGQKVEFLVSFYNNEISEKSEIFDDQFSVERPDGSNFTLKIRSTKLEDSAMYFCASTAEGAGNTIYFGEGSWLTVV.

This clone appeared many times. The chain recombines TRBV5-1 with TRBJ1-1; D gene uncertain. The CDR3 has 11 residues. CDR1 and CDR2 from the germline V gene are SGHRS and YFSETQ. V lost 6 bases and J 5 bases, leaving 8 bases between the germline ends. CDR3 amino acids: CASTGGTEAFF. DNA of the CDR3: TGCGCCAGCACTGGAGGAACTGAAGCTTTCTTT.

This clone has only one observation. V gene TRBV5-1 combines with J gene TRBJ2-3; TRBD2 aligns across 14 bases. The CDR3 covers 19 residues. Germline values: CDR1 SGHRS, CDR2 YFSETQ. Trimming at V came to 1 base and at J to 1 base, leaving 8 bases not matched to a gene. The CDR3 bases are TGCGCCAGCAGCTTGCGGGGACTAGCGGGGGCCACCGGCACAGATACGCAGTATTTT. Amino acid sequence: CASSLRGLAGATGTDTQYF.

V usage is TRBV7-3 and J usage is TRBJ2-5; possible D gene TRBD1, 5 bases. From germline, CDR1 is SGHTA and CDR2 FQGTGA. The V end was cut by 3 bases, the J end by 5 bases, with 13 bases between. This CDR3 spans 14 amino acids. The CDR3, as DNA: TGTGCCAGCAGCTTGGTGGGGCAGGGCGAGACCCAGTACTTC. Translation gives CASSLVGQGETQYF.

This chain links TRBV29-1 with TRBJ1-3; 7 bases line up with TRBD1. Germline assignment: CDR1 SQVTM and CDR2 ANQGSEA. The ends lost 6 bases at V and 0 bases at J; junction bases unmatched: 5. CDR3 size: 14 residues. CDR3 sequence reads: CSVPGDSSGNTIYF. CDR3 nucleotide sequence: TGCAGCGTCCCTGGGGACAGCTCTGGAAACACCATATATTTT.

This chain uses TRBV7-3 with TRBJ2-1; 8 bases agree with TRBD1. CDR1 is SGHTA and CDR2 is FQGTGA in the germline V gene. The CDR3 is made up of 16 amino acids. J lost 7 bases, V lost 5 bases, and 13 bases had no gene match. The CDR3 bases are TGTGCCAGCAGCCAAAGGGTCCAGGGGGCGAAGAATGAGCAGTTCTTC. Translating gives CASSQRVQGAKNEQFF. Filled out from reference TRBV7-3 and TRBJ2-1, the complete variable domain reads GAGVSQTPSNKVTEKGKYVELRCDPISGHTALYWYRQSLGQGPEFLIYFQGTGAADDSGLPNDRFFAVRPEGSVSTLKIQRTERGDSAVYLCASSQRVQGAKNEQFFGPGTRLTVL.